A selection of T cell receptor beta chains follows, all from one sample in a study of regulatory dendritic cells for organ transplantation. The data were produced by immunoSEQ multiplex PCR, yet TCRdb's version contains in-frame clones alone and is incomplete. This sample carries 29,000 or so clones, 60% to 80% of them seen once, and the ten largest clones take roughly 2.2%. The sequenced sample was memory CD4+ T cells from blood. The source is a human donor in good health. The CDR3 runs from the conserved cysteine through the conserved F or W. A D gene is named only where the DNA matches it firmly. Some rows mark clone size as missing; the rest say once, few, many or name a class of expanded clone.

J gene: TRBJ1-1
clone size: .
V gene: TRBV6-5
D gene: .
CDR3 DNA: TGTGCCACCCGTCTCGGGCGCTGGGACACTGAAGCTTTCTTT
CDR3 protein: CATRLGRWDTEAFF

J gene: TRBJ2-5
clone size: .
V gene: TRBV30
D gene: .
CDR3 DNA: TGTGCCTGGAGCGATAAGGGGGGGGAGACCCAGTACTTC
CDR3 protein: CAWSDKGGETQYF

J gene: TRBJ2-7
clone size: .
V gene: TRBV7-2
D gene: TRBD2
CDR3 DNA: TGTGCCAGCAGCTTAGCAGTAGCGGGGATCGAGCAGTACTTC
CDR3 protein: CASSLAVAGIEQYF

J gene: TRBJ1-1
clone size: few
V gene: TRBV7-3
D gene: TRBD1
CDR3 DNA: TGTGCCAGCAGCTTAACCCGACAGGGGCGGGACACTGAAGCTTTCTTT
CDR3 protein: CASSLTRQGRDTEAFF

J gene: TRBJ2-3
clone size: once
V gene: TRBV19
D gene: TRBD2
CDR3 DNA: TGTGCCAGTAGTCGACTAGCCGCTGTAGATACGCAGTATTTT
CDR3 protein: CASSRLAAVDTQYF

J gene: TRBJ2-7
clone size: .
V gene: TRBV27
D gene: TRBD1
CDR3 DNA: TGTGCCAGCAGTTTAAACAGGGGCTACGAGCAGTACTTC
CDR3 protein: CASSLNRGYEQYF

J gene: TRBJ2-3
clone size: .
V gene: TRBV5-4
D gene: .
CDR3 DNA: TGTGCCAGCAGCTGGAGGGTCGGGGGTAGCACAGATACGCAGTATTTT
CDR3 protein: CASSWRVGGSTDTQYF

J gene: TRBJ2-2
clone size: .
V gene: TRBV19
D gene: TRBD2
CDR3 DNA: TGTGCCAGTAGTATTCACTTCTGGGGTAGCGGGAGCGTTGGGGACACCGGGGAGCTGTTTTTT
CDR3 protein: CASSIHFWGSGSVGDTGELFF

J gene: TRBJ2-5
clone size: .
V gene: TRBV30
D gene: TRBD2
CDR3 DNA: TGTGCCTGGGCCGACGGGGGGGGGCAAGAGACCCAGTACTTC
CDR3 protein: CAWADGGGQETQYF

J gene: TRBJ2-5
clone size: .
V gene: TRBV7-2
D gene: .
CDR3 DNA: TGTGCCAGCAGCGTACAGGTACAAGAGACCCAGTACTTC
CDR3 protein: CASSVQVQETQYF

J gene: TRBJ2-1
clone size: few
V gene: TRBV6-4
D gene: TRBD2
CDR3 DNA: TGTGCCAGCAGTGAGGGACTAGCGGGAGCCAATGAGCAGTTCTTC
CDR3 protein: CASSEGLAGANEQFF

J gene: TRBJ2-4
clone size: .
V gene: TRBV10-3
D gene: TRBD1
CDR3 DNA: TGTGCCATCAGTGACCCTTTGACAGGGAAGAGAGCCATTCAGTACTTC
CDR3 protein: CAISDPLTGKRAIQYF

J gene: TRBJ2-5
clone size: .
V gene: TRBV6-5
D gene: .
CDR3 DNA: TGTGCCAGCAGTTCTACTGCGGGGAGGGAGACCCAGTACTTC
CDR3 protein: CASSSTAGRETQYF

J gene: TRBJ1-3
clone size: .
V gene: TRBV10-3
D gene: TRBD1
CDR3 DNA: TGTGCCATCGGAGGACAGGGAACGGACGGAAACACCATATATTTT
CDR3 protein: CAIGGQGTDGNTIYF

J gene: TRBJ2-7
clone size: few
V gene: TRBV6-1
D gene: .
CDR3 DNA: TGTGCCAGCAGTGAAGCGTTTTTTGGGGCCTACGAGCAGTACTTC
CDR3 protein: CASSEAFFGAYEQYF

J gene: TRBJ1-5
clone size: .
V gene: TRBV30
D gene: TRBD1
CDR3 DNA: TGTGCCTGGAGTGGGGGACAGCCGTATCAGCCCCAGCATTTT
CDR3 protein: CAWSGGQPYQPQHF